The T cell receptor beta chain described here comes from a study of T-cell reconstitution after alpha-beta-depleted transplantation in children (dated by TCRdb to 2016 to 2017). Regarding the research as a whole: Using TCR repertoire profiling, the study quantitatively followed how T-cell immune reconstitution unfolded in children after TCRalphabeta/CD19-depleted allogeneic hematopoietic cell transplantation.

There are 12 amino acids in the CDR3, from cysteine to phenylalanine inclusive. The only DNA kept is the CDR3, 36 bases in frame from the first base. V and J are truncated by 8 bases and 6 bases respectively, leaving an intervening sequence of 16 bases. The germline V gene sets CDR1 to SQVTM and CDR2 to ANQGSEA. In regard to this clonotype: The antigen it recognizes is unknown. Base qualities are not at hand, and no much larger clone is one base apart.

What the treatment or condition label conveys for this sample: allogeneic hematopoietic cell transplantation with graft depleted of TCRalphabeta T cells and CD19 B cells. The children who served as transplant recipients had been given grafts of TCRalphabeta/CD19-depleted allogeneic hematopoietic cells. Summary of the overall study and its limitations: About two months after transplant, the apparently early recovery of alphabetaT-cell counts reportedly depended on just several hundred clones that had expanded rapidly and came from non-depleted graft cells. In some patients, the high TCRbeta diversity seen at day 60 was put down to recipient T cells and intrathymic progenitors that had survived conditioning. Over the following months the frequencies of hyperexpanded clones went down, and after one year T-cell counts and TCRbeta diversity were mostly credited to newly produced T cells.

Libraries were built with PCR. Sequencing was carried out with an Illumina HiSeq 2500. Molecular barcoding was employed in the preparation of TCR libraries, with unique molecular identifiers being used to normalize TCRbeta repertoire quantification. TCRdb reworked the public reads: Q25 trimming with fastp, MiXCR clone assembly, productive beta chains retained. Rows are combined by CDR3 protein, so each entry shows the most common genes and DNA. Here the sample has 400,000 to 450,000 distinct CDR3 sequences; roughly two fifths occur a single time. The ten largest clones capture 25% to 30% of the sample.

The TCR originated in a girl aged 2-10 years with aplastic anemia, due to receive a stem cell transplant. Sequences were derived from PBMCs, sampled before TCRalphabeta/CD19-depleted stem cell transplant. The sequence joins TRBV29-1 to TRBJ1-2; TRBD1 could be the D gene, as 5 bases match. The DNA reads TGCAGCCATACCGGGACGGAGGATGGCTACACCTTC. It is translated as CSHTGTEDGYTF. Reference TRBV29-1 and TRBJ1-2 proteins supply the regions before and after the CDR3; the full variable domain is: SAVISQKPSRDICQRGTSLTIQCQVDSQVTMMFWYRQQPGQSLTLIATANQGSEATYESGFVIDKFPISRPNLTFSTLTVSNMSPEDSSIYLCSHTGTEDGYTFGSGTRLTVV.